Listed here is a single T cell receptor beta chain. Its matching antigen is unknown. V dropped 5 bases and J dropped 5; count of bases not matched to a gene: 8. The CDR3 has 14 residues. Germline V lookup: CDR1 MDHEN, CDR2 SYDVKM. The sample is drawn from a study of PD-L1 blockade in urothelial cancer. Specified time point: pretreatment peripheral blood. Produced via immunoSEQ multiplex PCR; TCRdb's table is partial and in-frame only. Here the sample spans roughly 95,000 clones, around 90% being singletons. Study-wide results and limits: Durable-benefit cases showed more tumor-associated blood clone expansion at 3 weeks.

The receptor was derived from a man between 60 and 75 years old with urothelial cancer. Source: PBMCs, taken around atezolizumab (anti-PD-L1) treatment. V is TRBV28 and J is TRBJ2-7; 8 bases are shared with TRBD1. The CDR3 region has the DNA TGTGCCAGCAGTCGCCCGGGACAGGAAGACGAGCAGTACTTC. Its protein product is CASSRPGQEDEQYF.